This T cell receptor beta chain was obtained from a study of blood T cell repertoires in COVID-19. Whole-study context: Donors in the United States, Italy and Spain gave samples during acute or convalescent COVID-19. T cells, B-cell-depleted T cells, or PBMCs supplied cDNA or gDNA.

In the original processing: The assay estimated nucleated cells by amplifying reference gene primers. Sequencing was performed with immunoSEQ multiplex PCR; in TCRdb, only in-frame clones are kept and a portion is missing. The D gene and trimming were derived from the DNA, and the V and J assignments and clone size from that table. This sample has about 86,000 clones, with more than 75% found just once. The CDR3 loop spans 13 amino acids. Trimming took 1 base from V and 8 from J, leaving 8 bases between them. Sample: peripheral blood. The V gene is TRBV12-3 or TRBV12-4, the J gene TRBJ1-4; no firm D call. The receptor was isolated from a human donor in a cohort sampled during active COVID-19. The CDR3 loop reads CASSLGEGEKLFF. CDR3 sequence (DNA): TGTGCCAGCAGTTTAGGAGAGGGCGAAAAACTGTTTTTT.